Listed below are T cell receptor beta chains from one sample, sequenced in a study of T-cell reconstitution after alpha-beta-depleted transplantation in children. TCRdb reprocessed the PCR reads via MiXCR and lists one record per CDR3 protein. The repertoire holds some 200,000 distinct CDR3 sequences, 8.4% seen once, with 35% in the top ten. The sequencing here drew on PBMCs, mostly from graft donor cells, taken 360 days after TCRalphabeta/CD19-depleted stem cell transplant. Receptor source: a male patient aged 2-15 years who had a stem cell transplant for acute myeloid leukemia, so the T cells may come from the graft donor. The conserved cysteine and the conserved F or W are not part of the CDR3 here.

length	V	J	CDR3
14	TRBV12-3/TRBV12-4	TRBJ2-2	ASSNLGQFYTGELF
12	TRBV9	TRBJ2-5	ASSGRQGVETQY
9	TRBV6-1	TRBJ1-4	ASSVWEKLF
11	TRBV5-1	TRBJ1-1	ASSLVGPTEAF
12	TRBV7-6	TRBJ1-1	ASSFGEMNTEAF
11	TRBV20-1	TRBJ2-4	SAQVGAKNIQY
14	TRBV12-3/TRBV12-4	TRBJ2-1	ASSLGTGEIYNEQF
13	TRBV5-1	TRBJ2-7	ASSLGQGSIHEQY
12	TRBV20-1	TRBJ2-7	SATSRDYTYEQY
18	TRBV9	TRBJ2-6	ASSVGRGSGLPTGANVLT
11	TRBV4-1	TRBJ2-5	ASSQAPRETQY
12	TRBV5-1	TRBJ1-3	ASSLQGTGNTIY
13	TRBV7-2	TRBJ1-1	ASSLDPGLNTEAF
11	TRBV29-1	TRBJ1-1	SGTFLGGTEAF
15	TRBV5-1	TRBJ2-3	ASSRPGTSGITDTQY
14	TRBV27	TRBJ2-1	ASSPRAGVGYNEQF
13	TRBV4-1	TRBJ2-7	ASSQDSASSYEQY
14	TRBV10-2	TRBJ2-6	ASSPTWGLVANVLT
10	TRBV20-1	TRBJ2-4	SARDRGHIQY
15	TRBV6-1	TRBJ1-5	ASSERRWYGGRKPQH
13	TRBV4-3	TRBJ1-4	ASSPPGNYNEKLF
11	TRBV7-6	TRBJ1-2	ASSLRTGSGYT
13	TRBV4-2	TRBJ2-5	ASSLGRGVFETQY
12	TRBV7-2	TRBJ2-3	ASSVGRSTDTQY
14	TRBV12-3/TRBV12-4	TRBJ2-1	ASSFSGRAPYNEQF
14	TRBV12-3/TRBV12-4	TRBJ2-1	ASSLGVAGPYNEQF
13	TRBV29-1	TRBJ1-1	SVARQGTMNTEAF